A selection of T cell receptor beta chains follows, all from one sample in a study of graft-versus-host responses after intestinal transplantation. Antigens of these TCRs are unknown. Sequencing was performed with immunoSEQ multiplex PCR; in TCRdb, only in-frame clones are kept and a portion is missing. The table includes 100,000 to 110,000 clones, about 90% detected once. The sample here was unstimulated CD4+ T cells sorted from spleen or lymph node cells, taken before transplant. Receptors were obtained from a human donor who was the organ donor for an intestinal transplant. CDR3s include the opening cysteine and the closing phenylalanine or tryptophan. Each record gives: clone size, D gene, V gene, J gene, CDR3 DNA, CDR3 protein. A D gene is named only where the DNA matches it firmly. Size is stated for part of the rows, as once, few or many counts, or as a class when the clone is expanded.

clone_size: -
d_call: -
v_call: TRBV28
j_call: TRBJ1-1
cdr3_nt: TGTGCCAGCAGTTCCTGGAGTGGTGCTGAAGCTTTCTTT
cdr3_aa: CASSSWSGAEAFF

clone_size: -
d_call: -
v_call: TRBV5-4
j_call: TRBJ2-5
cdr3_nt: TGTGCCAGCAGCTTGGCCCCGGGACAAGTCCAAGAGACCCAGTACTTC
cdr3_aa: CASSLAPGQVQETQYF

clone_size: -
d_call: TRBD1
v_call: TRBV28
j_call: TRBJ1-2
cdr3_nt: TGTGCCAGCAGAAGACAGGGGGAAAGTGGCTACACCTTC
cdr3_aa: CASRRQGESGYTF

clone_size: -
d_call: TRBD1
v_call: TRBV6-5
j_call: TRBJ2-7
cdr3_nt: TGTGCCAGCAGTCGGGACAGGGGGCGCGAGCAGTACTTC
cdr3_aa: CASSRDRGREQYF

clone_size: -
d_call: -
v_call: TRBV7-2
j_call: TRBJ2-6
cdr3_nt: TGTGCCAGCAGCCGATTGGGGTCGGGGGCCAACGTCCTGACTTTC
cdr3_aa: CASSRLGSGANVLTF

clone_size: -
d_call: -
v_call: TRBV2
j_call: TRBJ2-6
cdr3_nt: TGTGCCAGCAGTGGAGAGGGGGGGAGCTCTGGGGCCAACGTCCTGACTTTC
cdr3_aa: CASSGEGGSSGANVLTF

clone_size: -
d_call: TRBD2
v_call: TRBV18
j_call: TRBJ2-5
cdr3_nt: TGTGCCAGCTCACCGGGCGGGGGAGAGACCCAGTACTTC
cdr3_aa: CASSPGGGETQYF

clone_size: -
d_call: -
v_call: TRBV10-2
j_call: TRBJ2-7
cdr3_nt: TGCGCCAGCTGGGACAAAAGCTCCTACGAGCAGTACTTC
cdr3_aa: CASWDKSSYEQYF

clone_size: -
d_call: -
v_call: TRBV6-5
j_call: TRBJ1-4
cdr3_nt: TGTGCCAGCAACAGGGCCCCTAATGAAAAACTGTTTTTT
cdr3_aa: CASNRAPNEKLFF

clone_size: few
d_call: -
v_call: TRBV7-9
j_call: TRBJ1-3
cdr3_nt: TGTGCCAGCAGTTTAAACAGGGATGGAAACACCATATATTTT
cdr3_aa: CASSLNRDGNTIYF

clone_size: -
d_call: TRBD1
v_call: TRBV5-1
j_call: TRBJ2-7
cdr3_nt: TGCGCCAGCAGTTACCTCCCGGGACAGGGCTACGAGCAGTACTTC
cdr3_aa: CASSYLPGQGYEQYF

clone_size: -
d_call: -
v_call: TRBV2
j_call: TRBJ1-1
cdr3_nt: TGTGCCAGCTCTGGACCTGCAAACACTGAAGCTTTCTTT
cdr3_aa: CASSGPANTEAFF

clone_size: -
d_call: -
v_call: TRBV6-1
j_call: TRBJ2-5
cdr3_nt: TGTGCCAGCAGTGTCTCGGGGCGGGAGACCCAGTACTTC
cdr3_aa: CASSVSGRETQYF

clone_size: -
d_call: TRBD1
v_call: TRBV2
j_call: TRBJ2-1
cdr3_nt: TGTGCCAGCAGTGAAAGGGGACAGGGGATCACTGAGCAGTTCTTC
cdr3_aa: CASSERGQGITEQFF

clone_size: -
d_call: TRBD2
v_call: TRBV19
j_call: TRBJ2-1
cdr3_nt: TGTGCCAGCCAGACTAGCGGCTTTTCCTACAATGAGCAGTTCTTC
cdr3_aa: CASQTSGFSYNEQFF

clone_size: once
d_call: -
v_call: TRBV19
j_call: TRBJ1-2
cdr3_nt: TGTGCCAGTAGTATGGAACTTCTAGCTAACTATGGCTACACCTTC
cdr3_aa: CASSMELLANYGYTF

clone_size: -
d_call: -
v_call: TRBV6-6
j_call: TRBJ2-3
cdr3_nt: TGTGCCAGCAGTCCCCGTGGGGCCGTAGATACGCAGTATTTT
cdr3_aa: CASSPRGAVDTQYF

clone_size: -
d_call: TRBD2
v_call: TRBV5-6
j_call: TRBJ2-5
cdr3_nt: TGTGCCAGCAGCATGGGAGGGTACCAAGAGACCCAGTACTTC
cdr3_aa: CASSMGGYQETQYF

clone_size: -
d_call: -
v_call: TRBV18
j_call: TRBJ2-5
cdr3_nt: TGTGCCAGCTCACCCCCCCGGGGAGGAGAGACCCAGTACTTC
cdr3_aa: CASSPPRGGETQYF

clone_size: -
d_call: TRBD1
v_call: TRBV30
j_call: TRBJ2-7
cdr3_nt: TGTGCCTGGAGTGGGGCAGGGGGAAGCCTGGACTACGAGCAGTACTTC
cdr3_aa: CAWSGAGGSLDYEQYF

clone_size: -
d_call: TRBD1
v_call: TRBV5-1
j_call: TRBJ1-4
cdr3_nt: TGCGCCAGCATGGAGGGAGGGACAGGGAACGAAAAACTGTTTTTT
cdr3_aa: CASMEGGTGNEKLFF

clone_size: -
d_call: -
v_call: TRBV5-6
j_call: TRBJ2-7
cdr3_nt: TGTGCCAGCAGCTTGTACGGGGCATCCTACGAGCAGTACTTC
cdr3_aa: CASSLYGASYEQYF

clone_size: -
d_call: -
v_call: TRBV5-6
j_call: TRBJ2-3
cdr3_nt: TGTGCCAGCAGTATTTTCATAGGGCTTAGCACAGATACGCAGTATTTT
cdr3_aa: CASSIFIGLSTDTQYF

clone_size: -
d_call: TRBD2
v_call: TRBV5-1
j_call: TRBJ2-3
cdr3_nt: TGCGCCAGCAGCCGAGCGGGGGCCGACACAGATACGCAGTATTTT
cdr3_aa: CASSRAGADTDTQYF

clone_size: -
d_call: -
v_call: TRBV9
j_call: TRBJ2-2
cdr3_nt: TGTGCCAGCACAAGGGGCGTAGACACCGGGGAGCTGTTTTTT
cdr3_aa: CASTRGVDTGELFF

clone_size: -
d_call: TRBD1
v_call: TRBV11-2
j_call: TRBJ2-1
cdr3_nt: TGTGCCAGCAGCTTTACTGGGCAGGGGGCTAGTGAGCAGTTCTTC
cdr3_aa: CASSFTGQGASEQFF

clone_size: -
d_call: TRBD1
v_call: TRBV30
j_call: TRBJ1-4
cdr3_nt: TGTGCCTGGAGGGCGATTACAGGGGCAACTAATGAAAAACTGTTTTTT
cdr3_aa: CAWRAITGATNEKLFF

clone_size: -
d_call: -
v_call: TRBV4-1
j_call: TRBJ2-1
cdr3_nt: TGCGCCAGCAGCCACTTCACGAGGGATATGGGGCACAATGAGCAGTTCTTC
cdr3_aa: CASSHFTRDMGHNEQFF

clone_size: -
d_call: -
v_call: TRBV4-1
j_call: TRBJ1-4
cdr3_nt: TGCGCCAGCAGCCATGTAAGACGGGGAAACAATGAAAAACTGTTTTTT
cdr3_aa: CASSHVRRGNNEKLFF

clone_size: -
d_call: -
v_call: TRBV11-3
j_call: TRBJ2-3
cdr3_nt: TGTGCCAGCAGCGGTAGCACTCCCGGAACGACGCAGTATTTT
cdr3_aa: CASSGSTPGTTQYF

clone_size: -
d_call: -
v_call: TRBV19
j_call: TRBJ1-2
cdr3_nt: TGTGCCAGTAGTATGGACATCTTCTATGGCTACACCTTC
cdr3_aa: CASSMDIFYGYTF

clone_size: -
d_call: -
v_call: TRBV4-1
j_call: TRBJ1-2
cdr3_nt: TGCGCCAGCAGCCTCCCTGGAAGGAGGGATCTCGGCTACACCTTC
cdr3_aa: CASSLPGRRDLGYTF

clone_size: -
d_call: -
v_call: TRBV9
j_call: TRBJ1-3
cdr3_nt: TGTGCCAGCAGCGTAGCACGCTCTGGAAACACCATATATTTT
cdr3_aa: CASSVARSGNTIYF

clone_size: -
d_call: TRBD2
v_call: TRBV10-1
j_call: TRBJ2-3
cdr3_nt: TGCGCCAGCAGCGAATATCCTAGCGGTTACAGCGCAGATACGCAGTATTTT
cdr3_aa: CASSEYPSGYSADTQYF